These T cell receptor beta chains were read from a single sample in a study of T cell changes during pregnancy in multiple sclerosis. Data came from immunoSEQ multiplex PCR; TCRdb stores just in-frame clones and leaves some out. The sample lists tens of thousands of clones, 92% seen once, with 0.4% to 0.6% in the top ten. The material was CD4+ T cells from peripheral blood mononuclear cells, obtained after pregnancy. The receptors come from a female donor with multiple sclerosis, enrolled in a pregnancy study. The CDR3 runs from the conserved cysteine through the conserved F or W. D genes are given only for firm matches.

length	D	V	J	DNA	CDR3
14	TRBD1	TRBV11-2	TRBJ2-3	TGTGCCAGCAGCTTCGGACAGGGTGCAGATACGCAGTATTTT	CASSFGQGADTQYF
17	TRBD1	TRBV18	TRBJ1-2	TGTGCCAGCTCAAGAGGGACAGGGAAACCTGCTAACTATGGCTACACCTTC	CASSRGTGKPANYGYTF
16	TRBD2	TRBV5-1	TRBJ2-5	TGCGCCAGCAGCTTGGAGCCTAGCGGGGGGCAAGAGACCCAGTACTTC	CASSLEPSGGQETQYF
13	NA	TRBV7-9	TRBJ2-7	TGTGCCAGCAGTCGCGATAGCATCCACGAGCAGTACTTC	CASSRDSIHEQYF
13	NA	TRBV10-3	TRBJ1-4	TGTGCCATCGCCACCGGTACTAATGAAAAACTGTTTTTT	CAIATGTNEKLFF
15	NA	TRBV4-2	TRBJ2-3	TGTGCCAGCAGCCCCACCTCGGGAGACACAGATACGCAGTATTTT	CASSPTSGDTDTQYF
15	TRBD1	TRBV7-2	TRBJ1-1	TGTGCCAGCAGCTTAGGGACAGGGGTTCGGACTGAAGCTTTCTTT	CASSLGTGVRTEAFF
21	NA	TRBV4-3	TRBJ2-6	TGCGCCAGCAGCCAAGTTCGCCGATGGAACAGTCAGAATTCTGGGGCCAACGTCCTGACTTTC	CASSQVRRWNSQNSGANVLTF
19	TRBD2	TRBV4-1	TRBJ2-1	TGCGCCAGCAGCCAAGATCGGATTCGGGGGGGGAAATGGAACAATGAGCAGTTCTTC	CASSQDRIRGGKWNNEQFF
13	TRBD2	TRBV7-2	TRBJ2-5	TGTGCCAGCAGCCTAAGCGGGAGAGAGACCCAGTACTTC	CASSLSGRETQYF
16	NA	TRBV6-5	TRBJ1-3	TGTGCCAGCAGTTACTCCCCCCAGTCAACTGGAAACACCATATATTTT	CASSYSPQSTGNTIYF
16	TRBD2	TRBV6-1	TRBJ2-4	TGTGCCAGCAGTGCGGCCAAACTAGCGGGGAAAAACATTCAGTACTTC	CASSAAKLAGKNIQYF
17	TRBD2	TRBV27	TRBJ2-1	TGTGCCAGCAGTTTATCCCTGATGACTAGCGCGTACAATGAGCAGTTCTTC	CASSLSLMTSAYNEQFF
13	NA	TRBV11-3	TRBJ1-1	TGTGCCAGCAGCTTAGGCGAGAACACTGAAGCTTTCTTT	CASSLGENTEAFF
14	TRBD1	TRBV11-2	TRBJ1-1	TGTGCCAGCAGCTTAGGGACAGGGGCCACTGAAGCTTTCTTT	CASSLGTGATEAFF
13	NA	TRBV11-2	TRBJ2-2	TGTGCCAGCAGCCTCGATTTGATAGCTGTGCTGTTTTTT	CASSLDLIAVLFF
14	NA	TRBV6-1	TRBJ2-7	TGTGCCAGCAGTGAGTTCGGGAGAGCAGGCGAGCAGTACTTC	CASSEFGRAGEQYF
18	TRBD1	TRBV5-1	TRBJ2-1	TGCGCCAGCAGCGGGACAGGGGCCACGGGTGAGCACTACAATGAGCAGTTCTTC	CASSGTGATGEHYNEQFF
16	TRBD1	TRBV7-2	TRBJ2-7	TGTGCCAGCAGTATTACGAGGGACAGGAGAACCTACGAGCAGTACTTC	CASSITRDRRTYEQYF
14	NA	TRBV11-1	TRBJ2-2	TGTGCCAGCAGCTTAGAATGGGAGTCCGGGGAGCTGTTTTTT	CASSLEWESGELFF
12	NA	TRBV15	TRBJ1-5	TGTGCCACCAGTGCGAGTAAACAGCCCCAGCATTTT	CATSASKQPQHF
19	TRBD1	TRBV2	TRBJ2-6	TGTGCCAGCAGCCTAAGTGGGACAGCCCTTAGCTCTGGGGCCAACGTCCTGACTTTC	CASSLSGTALSSGANVLTF
13	NA	TRBV6-1	TRBJ1-1	TGTGCCATTAGAGGCTTCTGGGACACTGAAGCTTTCTTT	CAIRGFWDTEAFF
14	NA	TRBV6-5	TRBJ2-7	TGTGCCAGCAGTTATAGCCCAGCATCCTACGAGCAGTACTTC	CASSYSPASYEQYF